One TCR beta chain is described in this entry. This record belongs to a study of blood T cell repertoires in COVID-19. Study-level background: The United States, Italy and Spain provided the acute and convalescent COVID-19 samples.

Clinical history as reported by participants underpinned cohort assignment. CDR3 length equals 14 residues. V was clipped by 1 base and J by 0 bases, with 6 bases between them. Germline CDR1 reads SGHVS; CDR2 reads FQNEAQ. Per the original methods: Estimates of nucleated cell counts were drawn from the amplification of reference gene primers. Only in-frame clones appear in the TCRdb table, and some are missing; sequencing was by immunoSEQ multiplex PCR. V and J calls and clone size are those listed in that table; D and trimming were worked out from the DNA. The sample consists of around 230,000 clones, approximately 88% of them appearing once.

The chain joins TRBV7-8 to TRBJ1-2; D is unclear. The clonotype originates from a woman aged 40 to 50 with acute COVID-19. The sample consisted of PBMCs or T cells enriched from blood (not recorded which). The CDR3 loop reads CASSLDIANYGYTF. In nucleotides, the CDR3 is TGTGCCAGCAGCTTAGATATAGCTAACTATGGCTACACCTTC.